Detailed here is one T cell receptor (beta chain). In the source study's methods: Amplification of reference gene primers was used by the study to estimate nucleated cell counts. Profiling relied on immunoSEQ multiplex PCR, and the TCRdb table lists in-frame clones only, not all of them. From that table come the V and J calls and clone size; the DNA was used to work out D and trimming. The sample contains 45,000 to 60,000 clones, roughly 85% of which appear only once. CDR3 length: 15 residues. The ends were cut back, 3 bases at V and 8 bases at J, with 16 bases in the middle. Per germline, CDR1 MNHNS and CDR2 SASEGT. This specimen comes from a study of blood T cell repertoires in COVID-19. Study-level background: The United States, Italy and Spain provided the acute and convalescent COVID-19 samples. T cells, B-cell-depleted T cells, or PBMCs provided the cDNA or gDNA that served as material.

The receptor comes from a human donor in a cohort sampled during active COVID-19. The chain carries TRBV6-1 and TRBJ1-4, with D perhaps TRBD1 (5 bases). The sequenced sample was peripheral blood. CDR3 nucleotide sequence: TGTGCCAGCAGTGACCGGGGGACCCAACACGAAAAACTGTTTTTT. As protein: CASSDRGTQHEKLFF.